A single sample gave rise to the 20 T cell receptor beta chains below, sequenced in a study of T cell responses to AZD1222 COVID-19 vaccine. Produced via immunoSEQ multiplex PCR; TCRdb's table is partial and in-frame only. This sample has 90,000 to 150,000 clones, with about 88% found just once. This specimen consisted of peripheral blood, obtained on day 0 of AZD1222 vaccination. Receptor source: an adult in good health.

This clone appeared once. The V and J genes are TRBV28 and TRBJ1-3, with D unclear. The CDR3 length is 15 residues. Per the germline V gene, CDR1 is MDHEN and CDR2 is SYDVKM. The V end was cut by 5 bases, the J end by 1 base, with 12 bases between. CDR3 in DNA: TGTGCCAGCAGTCCGAGATCAGCATCTGGAAACACCATATATTTT. Its protein product is CASSPRSASGNTIYF.

The rearrangement links TRBV9 to TRBJ2-3; D is perhaps TRBD1 or TRBD2 (7 bases each). Germline lookup yields CDR1 SGDLS and CDR2 YYNGEE. This CDR3 region has 17 residues. The V end lost 4 bases, the J end lost 4 bases, and 22 bases lay between the germline ends. The CDR3 DNA is TGTGCCAGCAGCACTCGAAACAGGGGAGGGGGTGCAGATACGCAGTATTTT. Protein sequence: CASSTRNRGGGADTQYF.

The chain uses TRBV2 and TRBJ1-4; maybe TRBD1 (5 bases). V dropped 6 bases and J dropped 3 bases, with 20 bases sitting between them. CDR1 SNHLY and CDR2 FYNNEI come from the germline V gene. The CDR3 runs to 17 residues. The CDR3 DNA reads TGTGCCAGCAGGCCAGACCTTGGGCAGGGCTCTAATGAAAAACTGTTTTTT. This encodes CASRPDLGQGSNEKLFF.

This clone was detected a few times. This chain uses TRBV2 with TRBJ1-1; unclear D gene. This CDR3 has 14 amino acids. In germline, CDR1 is SNHLY, CDR2 FYNNEI. Trimming removed 7 bases at V and 0 bases at J, with 12 bases between. The CDR3 reads CASNPTVLNTEAFF. The CDR3 DNA is TGTGCCAGCAACCCCACGGTCTTGAACACTGAAGCTTTCTTT.

This clone has just one count. The genes are TRBV7-3 and TRBJ1-2; 7 nucleotides line up with TRBD1. The CDR3 consists of 12 residues. Germline lookup yields CDR1 SGHTA and CDR2 FQGTGA. The ends lost 9 bases at V and 6 bases at J; junction bases unmatched: 7. The CDR3 protein is CASGRDSDGYTF. The CDR3 DNA reads as TGTGCCAGTGGGAGGGACAGCGATGGCTACACCTTC.

The chain recombines TRBV6-5 with TRBJ1-6; maybe TRBD1 (6 bases). CDR1 MNHEY and CDR2 SVGAGI come from the germline V gene. The V end lost 0 bases, the J end lost 5 bases, and 11 bases lay between the germline ends. The CDR3 has 16 residues. The CDR3 region has the DNA TGTGCCAGCAGTTACTCGGGGGGCCGGAATAATTCACCCCTCCACTTT. Protein: CASSYSGGRNNSPLHF.

This clone was counted once. This chain connects TRBV13 to TRBJ1-5; tentative D call: TRBD1 (6 bases). Germline V gene sequence: CDR1 PRHDT, CDR2 FYEKMQ (reference sequence). The CDR3 contains 16 residues. Trimming took off 3 bases at V and 5 bases at J, with 17 bases between the two ends. CDR3 coding DNA: TGTGCCAGCAGCTTGGGCAGGGGCCATGGGGATCAGCCCCAGCATTTT. This sequence encodes CASSLGRGHGDQPQHF.

This chain uses TRBV2 with TRBJ1-1; D gene unclear. Germline V CDR1 and CDR2: SNHLY, FYNNEI. This CDR3 has 16 amino acids. Trimming pared 1 base from V and 4 bases from J, leaving 16 bases between. In nucleotides, the CDR3 is TGTGCCAGCAGTGAAGTGTCGGCCGGCCGGGGCACTGAAGCTTTCTTT. Amino acid sequence: CASSEVSAGRGTEAFF.

The chain recombines TRBV6-5 with TRBJ2-3; D not resolved. In germline, CDR1 is MNHEY, CDR2 SVGAGI. V was pared by 0 bases and J by 2 bases, with 6 bases between. This CDR3 region has 14 residues. The DNA of the CDR3 is TGTGCCAGCAGTTACTCGGCCAACACAGATACGCAGTATTTT. Translated, it gives CASSYSANTDTQYF.

The J gene is TRBJ1-5, the V gene TRBV27, with D possibly matching TRBD1 (6 bases). The V gene lost 4 bases and the J gene lost 1 base, with 14 bases spanning the gap. The germline V gene encodes CDR1 MNHEY and CDR2 SMNVEV (reference sequence). The CDR3 length is 16 residues. This CDR3 reads CASSSLQGPSNQPQHF. The CDR3 bases are TGTGCCAGCAGTTCGCTCCAGGGGCCCAGCAATCAGCCCCAGCATTTT.

The chain employs TRBV19 and TRBJ2-7; TRBD2 matches at 7 bases. Germline CDR1 reads LNHDA; CDR2 reads SQIVND (reference sequence). J gave up 3 bases and V 1 base, and 6 bases lay outside the gene matches. CDR3 length equals 15 residues. DNA of the CDR3: TGTGCCAGTAGTATAGGAGCGGGATCAATCTACGAGCAGTACTTC. Translated: CASSIGAGSIYEQYF.

The chain uses TRBV9 and TRBJ2-3; D is tentatively TRBD1 or TRBD2 (5 bases each). The CDR3 is 17 residues long. The germline V and J ends were trimmed by 0 bases and 3 bases, with 17 bases remaining between them. Germline V gives CDR1 SGDLS, CDR2 YYNGEE. DNA of the CDR3: TGTGCCAGCAGCGTAGGGGCCCGAGGGGCGCGGACAGATACGCAGTATTTT. Encoded protein: CASSVGARGARTDTQYF. Full variable domain (remainder filled in from reference TRBV9 and TRBJ2-3): DSGVTQTPKHLITATGQRVTLRCSPRSGDLSVYWYQQSLDQGLQFLIQYYNGEERAKGNILERFSAQQFPDLHSELNLSSLELGDSALYFCASSVGARGARTDTQYFGPGTRLTVL.

This chain connects TRBV9 to TRBJ1-3; D not certain. The V end lost 1 base, the J end lost 4 bases, and 12 bases lay between the germline ends. CDR3 length equals 15 residues. Germline V gives CDR1 SGDLS, CDR2 YYNGEE. The CDR3 region is CASSVTSTTGNTIYF. DNA for the CDR3: TGTGCCAGCAGCGTAACCAGTACAACGGGAAACACCATATATTTT.

The rearrangement links TRBV7-3 to TRBJ2-7; 7 nucleotides agree with TRBD2. CDR1 is SGHTA, CDR2 FQGTGA, per germline. The CDR3 spans 15 residues. V lost 1 base, J lost 3 bases, and 6 bases stayed unmatched. The CDR3 reads CASSLMPGRGYEQYF. The CDR3 DNA is TGTGCCAGCAGCTTAATGCCAGGGAGGGGCTACGAGCAGTACTTC.

The chain employs TRBV6-5 and TRBJ2-4, with a possible D match to TRBD1 (5 bases). CDR1 is MNHEY and CDR2 is SVGAGI in the germline V gene. The CDR3 length is 14 residues. Trimming took off 7 bases at V and 5 bases at J, with 15 bases between the two ends. Here the CDR3 DNA reads TGTGCCAGCAATGGTAGGGGTTCTGAAAACATTCAGTACTTC. Amino acid sequence: CASNGRGSENIQYF.

This chain joins TRBV2 and TRBJ1-5, with 7 bases matching TRBD1. CDR3 length: 14 residues. With V trimmed by 2 bases and J by 9 bases, 7 bases remained unmatched. Germline V CDR1 and CDR2: SNHLY, FYNNEI. The CDR3 loop reads CASSERTGPWPQHF. CDR3 DNA: TGTGCCAGCAGTGAACGGACAGGACCATGGCCCCAGCATTTT.

The rearrangement links TRBV7-3 to TRBJ2-2; D is possibly TRBD1 (5 bases). The V and J ends lost 5 bases and 5 bases respectively, with 9 bases between them. The V gene's germline CDR1 is SGHTA and CDR2 FQGTGA. This CDR3 spans 13 amino acids. CDR3 residues: CASSPSGTGELFF. The DNA for the CDR3 is TGTGCCAGCAGCCCTTCAGGGACCGGGGAGCTGTTTTTT. Filled out from reference TRBV7-3 and TRBJ2-2, the complete variable domain reads GAGVSQTPSNKVTEKGKYVELRCDPISGHTALYWYRQSLGQGPEFLIYFQGTGAADDSGLPNDRFFAVRPEGSVSTLKIQRTERGDSAVYLCASSPSGTGELFFGEGSRLTVL.

This clone was observed a handful of times. The chain is built from TRBV28 and TRBJ2-1; D not certain. The CDR3 runs to 12 residues. The germline V gene encodes CDR1 MDHEN and CDR2 SYDVKM. Trimming took 9 bases from V and 6 from J, leaving 12 bases between them. The CDR3 DNA is TGTGCCAGTACCCTAAGTAGCAATGAGCAGTTCTTC. This sequence encodes CASTLSSNEQFF.

This clone occurred once. The gene calls are TRBV5-6 and TRBJ1-2; tentatively, D is TRBD1 (5 bases). With 0 bases removed from V and 6 bases from J, the gap between germline ends came to 15 bases. CDR3 length equals 15 residues. The germline V gene has CDR1 SGHDT and CDR2 YYEEEE. The CDR3 region has the DNA TGTGCCAGCAGCTTGGATTGGCCTGGGGGGGATGGCTACACCTTC. It is translated as CASSLDWPGGDGYTF.

The chain carries TRBV11-3 and TRBJ2-3, with a weak D call TRBD2 (6 bases). The V gene's germline CDR1 is SGHNT and CDR2 YENEEA. CDR3 length: 13 residues. V was trimmed by 5 bases and J by 6 bases, leaving 12 bases between them. The DNA of the CDR3 is TGTGCCAGCAGCAAGGACTACCGGGATACGCAGTATTTT. It codes for CASSKDYRDTQYF.